These T cell receptor beta chains were read from a single sample in a study of blood T cells in healthy people across ages. TCRdb analysed the 5' RACE reads with MiXCR anew, one entry per CDR3 protein. The data contain 1.8 million or so distinct CDR3 sequences, roughly two fifths of them seen just once; the ten biggest clones take up roughly 24%. The sample consisted of blood. Every receptor here comes from a human donor in good health. Each CDR3 is given with its conserved first and last residue. D genes are given only for firm matches. Some rows mark clone size as missing; the rest say once, few, many or name a class of expanded clone.

>TRBV4-2|NA|TRBJ1-2|few|17
CASSQELSGRPYYGYTF
TGTGCCAGCAGCCAAGAGCTATCGGGACGCCCTTACTATGGCTACACCTTC
>TRBV20-1|NA|TRBJ1-2|few|11
CSARGFHGYTF
TGCAGTGCTAGAGGATTCCATGGCTACACCTTC
>TRBV7-9|NA|TRBJ2-5|NA|14
CASSLRAGLGTQYF
TGTGCCAGCAGCCTCCGAGCAGGGTTAGGGACCCAGTACTTC
>TRBV6-6|TRBD1|TRBJ1-4|once|16
CASRIPQGALPEKLFF
TGTGCCAGCAGGATACCACAGGGGGCGCTTCCTGAAAAACTGTTTTTT
>TRBV2|NA|TRBJ2-5|NA|13
CASSEGEGATQYF
TGTGCCAGCAGTGAAGGGGAGGGGGCGACCCAGTACTTC
>TRBV6-6|NA|TRBJ2-4|NA|16
CASSTGQGLPPGEQYF
TGTGCCAGCTCTACAGGGCAGGGACTCCCTCCGGGGGAGCAGTACTTC
>TRBV15|NA|TRBJ2-1|few|13
CATSRNRDNEQFF
TGTGCCACCAGCAGGAACAGAGACAATGAGCAGTTCTTC
>TRBV29-1|NA|TRBJ1-1|few|11
CSVVWGAEAFF
TGCAGCGTTGTTTGGGGGGCTGAAGCTTTCTTT
>TRBV20-1|NA|TRBJ2-7|NA|13
CSANPQVTYEQYF
TGCAGTGCTAACCCACAGGTTACCTACGAGCAGTACTTC
>TRBV20-1|NA|TRBJ2-5|few|12
CSATHRVETQYF
TGCAGTGCTACTCACAGGGTAGAGACCCAGTACTTC
>TRBV10-3|NA|TRBJ1-2|NA|13
CAIKSQTTYGYTF
TGTGCCATCAAGTCCCAGACTACCTATGGCTACACCTTC
>TRBV4-1|NA|TRBJ1-5|few|16
CASSQGRAPSNQPQHF
TGCGCCAGCAGCCAAGGCAGGGCCCCTAGCAATCAGCCCCAGCATTTT
>TRBV7-3|TRBD2|TRBJ2-3|few|17
CASSSPGLAGGPDTQYF
TGTGCCAGCAGCTCACCCGGGCTAGCGGGGGGCCCAGATACGCAGTATTTT
>TRBV6-5|TRBD1|TRBJ1-2|once|15
CASRAIHRGGGGYTF
TGTGCCAGCAGGGCCATTCACAGGGGTGGGGGTGGCTACACCTTC
>TRBV2|NA|TRBJ2-3|NA|13
CASSEADRHPQYF
TGTGCCAGCAGTGAAGCTGATCGACATCCGCAGTATTTT
>TRBV30|NA|TRBJ2-1|few|14
CAWRQGGAYNEQFF
TGTGCCTGGAGGCAAGGGGGGGCATACAATGAGCAGTTCTTC
>TRBV12-3/TRBV12-4|NA|TRBJ2-7|once|16
CASTKRVETSYNEQYF
TGTGCCAGCACTAAAAGGGTAGAGACCTCCTACAATGAGCAGTACTTC
>TRBV9|TRBD1|TRBJ2-6|once|16
CASSTGTGAGANVRTF
TGTGCCAGCAGCACCGGGACAGGCGCTGGGGCCAACGTCCGGACTTTC
>TRBV20-1|NA|TRBJ2-5|few|13
CSAIRGPFGDQYF
TGCAGTGCGATCCGGGGACCCTTCGGAGACCAGTACTTC
>TRBV27|TRBD1|TRBJ2-7|few|15
CASSYGTGELYEQYF
TGTGCCAGCAGTTATGGGACAGGGGAGCTTTACGAGCAGTACTTC
>TRBV7-2|NA|TRBJ1-1|NA|15
CASSLNFGGIGEAFF
TGTGCCAGCAGCTTAAATTTCGGGGGAATCGGTGAAGCTTTCTTT
>TRBV24-1|TRBD1|TRBJ2-3|NA|17
CATSDWRTGGSTDTQYF
TGTGCCACCAGTGATTGGAGGACAGGGGGGAGCACAGATACGCAGTATTTT
>TRBV20-1|NA|TRBJ1-2|NA|14
CSARDEGVQGGYTF
TGCAGTGCTAGAGATGAAGGGGTGCAGGGGGGCTACACCTTC
>TRBV4-1|TRBD1|TRBJ2-1|NA|17
CASSTGTVQGAYNEQFF
TGCGCCAGCAGCACTGGGACAGTCCAAGGGGCCTACAATGAGCAGTTCTTC
>TRBV7-3|NA|TRBJ2-6|few|16
CASSPRKGSGANVLTF
TGTGCCAGCAGCCCGCGTAAAGGGTCTGGGGCCAACGTCCTGACTTTC
>TRBV5-1|NA|TRBJ2-5|few|13
CASSLQIGETQYF
TGCGCCAGCAGCTTACAAATTGGGGAGACCCAGTACTTC
>TRBV10-3|NA|TRBJ1-2|NA|13
CATNQGPLYGYTF
TGTGCCACTAACCAAGGACCCTTATATGGCTACACCTTC
>TRBV2|NA|TRBJ1-2|few|15
CASREGTSSSYGYTF
TGTGCCAGCAGGGAAGGGACATCCTCATCCTATGGCTACACCTTC
>TRBV27|NA|TRBJ1-6|few|13
CAIGGSYNSPLHF
TGTGCCATCGGAGGCTCCTATAATTCACCCCTCCACTTT
>TRBV24-1|NA|TRBJ2-6|NA|14
CATRDPGGANVLTF
TGTGCCACCAGGGACCCCGGGGGGGCCAACGTCCTGACTTTC
>TRBV7-2|TRBD2|TRBJ2-1|NA|16
CASSLNWGGSYNEQFF
TGTGCCAGCAGCTTAAATTGGGGGGGTTCCTACAATGAGCAGTTCTTC
>TRBV20-1|NA|TRBJ2-3|NA|16
CSARDGNTGRPDTQYF
TGCAGTGCTAGAGACGGAAATACGGGGAGGCCAGATACGCAGTATTTT
>TRBV27|NA|TRBJ1-1|NA|14
CANYSLSRGTEAFF
TGTGCCAACTATTCTCTCTCTCGCGGCACTGAAGCTTTCTTT
>TRBV7-2|NA|TRBJ1-2|few|14
CASSPRGGGSRYTF
TGTGCCAGCAGCCCTAGGGGCGGAGGTAGCCGCTACACCTTC
>TRBV20-1|TRBD2|TRBJ2-1|NA|16
CSANKERGSSYNEQFF
TGCAGTGCTAATAAAGAGCGGGGTAGCTCCTACAATGAGCAGTTCTTC
>TRBV2|NA|TRBJ2-7|NA|11
CASVISYEQYF
TGTGCCAGCGTAATATCCTACGAGCAGTACTTC
>TRBV7-2|TRBD2|TRBJ2-1|few|16
CASPTRERGRHNEQFF
TGTGCCAGCCCGACGAGGGAGCGGGGGCGACACAATGAGCAGTTCTTC
>TRBV7-9|TRBD1|TRBJ1-2|few|18
CASSTLQGKGPDENGYTF
TGTGCCAGCAGCACCTTACAGGGGAAGGGGCCGGATGAAAATGGCTACACCTTC
>TRBV21-1|NA|TRBJ2-1|NA|14
CARDRDGPYNEQFF
TGTGCCAGAGACAGGGATGGCCCCTACAATGAGCAGTTCTTC
>TRBV7-3|NA|TRBJ1-1|NA|14
CASSLEPGPHEAFF
TGTGCCAGCAGCCTCGAGCCGGGTCCTCATGAAGCTTTCTTT
>TRBV18|NA|TRBJ2-5|few|14
CASSPRDVRETQYF
TGTGCCAGCTCACCACGAGATGTCAGGGAGACCCAGTACTTC
>TRBV5-1|NA|TRBJ2-3|few|16
CASSLAPGLETDTQYF
TGCGCCAGCAGCTTGGCCCCGGGACTTGAGACAGATACGCAGTATTTT
>TRBV9|TRBD1|TRBJ2-1|NA|14
CARSETGRYNEQFF
TGTGCCCGCAGCGAGACAGGGAGATACAATGAGCAGTTCTTC
>TRBV7-3|NA|TRBJ1-1|NA|14
CASSPVGQSTEAFF
TGTGCCAGCAGCCCCGTCGGGCAATCCACTGAAGCTTTCTTT
>TRBV6-1|NA|TRBJ1-6|NA|13
CASSEARDSPLHF
TGTGCCAGCAGTGAAGCAAGGGATTCACCCCTCCACTTT
>TRBV7-9|NA|TRBJ2-7|few|16
CASSLTQGSLSYEQYF
TGTGCCAGCAGCTTAACCCAGGGTTCCCTCTCCTACGAGCAGTACTTC
>TRBV7-2|NA|TRBJ2-7|few|14
CASSLGGAQYEQYF
TGTGCCAGCAGCTTAGGAGGGGCCCAGTACGAGCAGTACTTC
>TRBV28|NA|TRBJ2-7|few|12
CASRNTFYEQYF
TGTGCCAGCAGAAACACTTTTTACGAGCAGTACTTC
>TRBV6-5|TRBD1|TRBJ1-5|few|13
CASSGGRWQPQHF
TGTGCCAGCTCAGGGGGGCGGTGGCAGCCCCAGCATTTT
>TRBV7-8|TRBD1|TRBJ1-5|NA|12
CASSFDREPQHF
TGTGCCAGCAGCTTTGACAGGGAGCCCCAGCATTTT
>TRBV20-1|NA|TRBJ2-7|NA|12
CSARQGYYEQYF
TGCAGTGCTAGACAGGGATACTACGAGCAGTACTTC
>TRBV6-5|NA|TRBJ1-1|few|13
CASRKYRSTEAFF
TGTGCCAGCAGAAAATACAGATCCACTGAAGCTTTCTTT
>TRBV5-1|NA|TRBJ1-1|few|15
CASSLASQGTTEAFF
TGCGCCAGCAGCTTGGCCTCTCAGGGAACGACTGAAGCTTTCTTT
>TRBV28|NA|TRBJ2-7|NA|16
CASSSRGGGRDYEQYF
TGTGCCAGCAGTTCAAGGGGGGGGGGTAGGGACTACGAGCAGTACTTC
>TRBV29-1|TRBD2|TRBJ2-2|few|14
CSVLRGGYAGELFF
TGCAGCGTTCTCCGGGGAGGGTATGCCGGGGAGCTGTTTTTT